This note documents a single T cell receptor (beta chain) sequence. Its specificity is not known. This sample stems from a study of T cell responses to AZD1222 COVID-19 vaccine. Study outcomes and limitations: Epitopes outside B.1.351 and B.1.1.7 mutated regions reportedly drew nearly half of spike TCRs. With two AZD1222 doses given, Spike-specific TCR breadth and depth both rose. There were mostly white British donors and more females than males, and clonal diversity was possibly underestimated.

Pooling was applied to second doses at about 4 or about 12 weeks. Generated by immunoSEQ multiplex PCR, the TCRdb table keeps only in-frame clones and is missing some. The table shows 90,000 to 150,000 clones, with roughly nine tenths occurring only once. The CDR3 length is 15 residues. V was clipped by 2 bases and J by 4 bases; unmatched bases: 5. CDR1 is SGHTA and CDR2 is FQGNSA in the germline V gene. The J gene is TRBJ1-5, the V gene TRBV7-2; 7 nucleotides line up with TRBD1. The receptor comes from an adult who received the AZD1222 COVID-19 vaccine. This specimen consisted of peripheral blood, obtained 28 days after the second AZD1222 dose. The CDR3 protein is CASSLWAGGNQPQHF. DNA of the CDR3: TGTGCCAGCAGCTTATGGGCAGGGGGAAATCAGCCCCAGCATTTT.